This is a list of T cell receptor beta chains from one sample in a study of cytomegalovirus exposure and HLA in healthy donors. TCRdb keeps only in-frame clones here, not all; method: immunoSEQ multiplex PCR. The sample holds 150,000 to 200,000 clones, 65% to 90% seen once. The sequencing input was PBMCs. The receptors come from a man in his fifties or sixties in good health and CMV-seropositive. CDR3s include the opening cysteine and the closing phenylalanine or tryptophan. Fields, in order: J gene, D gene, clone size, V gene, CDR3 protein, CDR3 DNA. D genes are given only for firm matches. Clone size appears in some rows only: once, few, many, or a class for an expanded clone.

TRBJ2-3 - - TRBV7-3 CASSLLATGDTQYF TGTGCCAGCAGCTTACTGGCTACGGGAGATACGCAGTATTTT
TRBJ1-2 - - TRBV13 CASSLMSRQGNYGYTF TGTGCCAGCAGCTTAATGAGCAGGCAGGGGAACTATGGCTACACCTTC
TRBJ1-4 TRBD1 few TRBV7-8 CASSPGDRGNEKLFF TGTGCCAGCAGCCCCGGGGACAGGGGGAATGAAAAACTGTTTTTT
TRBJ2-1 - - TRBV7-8 CASSPGGAGNEQFF TGTGCCAGCAGCCCGGGGGGCGCGGGCAATGAGCAGTTCTTC
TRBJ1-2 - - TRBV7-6 CASSLASGEGYTF TGTGCCAGCAGCTTAGCTTCAGGGGAAGGCTACACCTTC
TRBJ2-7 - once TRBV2 CASSQTLSLEQYF TGTGCCAGCAGTCAAACGCTGAGTTTGGAGCAGTACTTC
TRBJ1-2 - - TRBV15 CATSRSAGVANYGYTF TGTGCCACCAGCAGATCGGCGGGGGTAGCTAACTATGGCTACACCTTC
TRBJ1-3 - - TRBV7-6 CASSLGGGGNTIYF TGTGCCAGCAGTCTGGGGGGAGGTGGAAACACCATATATTTT
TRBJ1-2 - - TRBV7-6 CASSFEAGYGYTF TGTGCCAGCAGCTTCGAGGCTGGGTATGGCTACACCTTC
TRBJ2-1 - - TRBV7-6 CASSSLWGVALGTYNEQFF TGTGCCAGCAGCTCCTTATGGGGCGTGGCACTGGGTACCTACAATGAGCAGTTCTTC
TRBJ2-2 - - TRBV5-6 CASGGRITGELFF TGTGCCAGCGGAGGGCGGATCACCGGGGAGCTGTTTTTT
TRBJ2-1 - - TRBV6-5 CASSFKRSPLLSEQFF TGTGCCAGCAGTTTTAAGAGATCACCCCTTTTGAGTGAGCAGTTCTTC
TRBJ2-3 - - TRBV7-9 CASRNRGAEGTDTQYF TGTGCCAGCAGAAATCGGGGGGCAGAAGGCACAGATACGCAGTATTTT
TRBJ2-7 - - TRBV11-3 CASSRGPSYEQYF TGTGCCAGCAGCCGAGGGCCGTCCTACGAGCAGTACTTC
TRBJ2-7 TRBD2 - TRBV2 CASSELGLAGVYEQYF TGTGCCAGCAGTGAACTAGGACTAGCGGGGGTCTACGAGCAGTACTTC
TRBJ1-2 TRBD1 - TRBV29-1 CSARTGDGYTF TGCAGCGCTAGGACAGGGGATGGCTACACCTTC
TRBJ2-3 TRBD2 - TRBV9 CASSVSLSGGTDTQYF TGTGCCAGCAGCGTAAGCCTGAGCGGGGGCACAGATACGCAGTATTTT
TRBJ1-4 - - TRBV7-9 CASSLGRTAQNEKLFF TGTGCCAGCAGCTTAGGTCGGACTGCTCAAAATGAAAAACTGTTTTTT
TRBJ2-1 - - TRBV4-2 CASSHNRDYNEQFF TGTGCCAGCAGCCATAACAGGGACTACAATGAGCAGTTCTTC
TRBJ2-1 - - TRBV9 CASSVGLRNEQFF TGTGCCAGCAGCGTAGGACTTCGCAATGAGCAGTTCTTC
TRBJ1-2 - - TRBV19 CASSWLTAGSYGYTF TGTGCCAGTAGTTGGCTGACAGCTGGGTCCTATGGCTACACCTTC
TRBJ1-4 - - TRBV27 CASSLNSLEKLFF TGTGCCAGCAGTTTAAACAGCCTTGAAAAACTGTTTTTT
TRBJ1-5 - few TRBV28 CATSIYFLGQHSNQPQHF TGTGCCACATCCATATATTTCCTCGGACAACATAGCAATCAGCCCCAGCATTTT
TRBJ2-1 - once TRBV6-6 CASTEPGNEQFF TGTGCCAGCACCGAGCCTGGCAATGAGCAGTTCTTC
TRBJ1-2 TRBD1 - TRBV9 CASSVGDSLFYGYTF TGTGCCAGCAGCGTAGGGGACAGCCTTTTTTATGGCTACACCTTC
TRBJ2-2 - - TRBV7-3 CASSLTGGKAGELFF TGTGCCAGCAGCTTAACTGGGGGCAAGGCCGGGGAGCTGTTTTTT
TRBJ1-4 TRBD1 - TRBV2 CASRGGQIRSEKLFF TGTGCCAGCCGGGGGGGACAGATCAGGAGTGAAAAACTGTTTTTT
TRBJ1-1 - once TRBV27 CASSLRPLNTEAFF TGTGCCAGCAGTTTACGTCCGTTGAACACTGAAGCTTTCTTT
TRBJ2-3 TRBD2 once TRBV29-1 CSVEDLSGGTDTQYF TGCAGCGTTGAAGATCTGAGCGGGGGAACAGATACGCAGTATTTT
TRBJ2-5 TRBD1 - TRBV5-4 CASSRTGSGRETQYF TGTGCCAGCAGCAGGACAGGGAGCGGTCGAGAGACCCAGTACTTC
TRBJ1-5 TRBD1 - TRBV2 CASVGQGDQPQHF TGTGCCAGCGTGGGCCAGGGGGATCAGCCCCAGCATTTT
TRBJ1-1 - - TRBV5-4 CASSRPLGQGTEAFF TGTGCCAGCAGCCGACCTCTGGGCCAGGGGACTGAAGCTTTCTTT
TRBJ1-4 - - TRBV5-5 CASSPSALINEKLFF TGTGCCAGCAGCCCCTCTGCGCTGATTAATGAAAAACTGTTTTTT
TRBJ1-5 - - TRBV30 CAWSEGRAGSNQPQHF TGTGCCTGGAGTGAAGGGAGGGCTGGTAGCAATCAGCCCCAGCATTTT
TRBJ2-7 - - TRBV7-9 CASSLEASALYF TGTGCCAGCAGCTTAGAAGCTAGCGCACTATACTTC
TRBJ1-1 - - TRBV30 CAWSVGGTEAFF TGTGCCTGGAGTGTTGGAGGCACTGAAGCTTTCTTT
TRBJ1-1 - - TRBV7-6 CASSEGQNTEAFF TGTGCCAGCAGCGAGGGACAGAACACTGAAGCTTTCTTT
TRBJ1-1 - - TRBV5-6 CASSFQPGVGTEAFF TGTGCCAGCAGCTTCCAGCCGGGGGTAGGCACTGAAGCTTTCTTT